This TCR beta chain was found in a study of T-cell memory formation after mild COVID-19 (dated by TCRdb to the early 2020s). In the study overall: Most TCR sequence clusters were specific to one of the two donors. T-cell clones expanding and contracting after mild COVID-19 in a couple of donors were tracked by longitudinal TCRalpha and TCRbeta repertoire sequencing. Two young, previously healthy adult volunteers, one female and one male, were included in the cohort. The paper's findings and limits, for the study overall: Whether the second-wave clones peaking on day 37 were SARS-CoV-2 specific was not confirmed. Balanced CD4/CD8 phenotypes were observed for clones contracting from day 15 to 85, whereas a bias towards CD4+ was observed for a second wave of clones expanding from day 15 to 37. The detection of some responding clones in pre-infection memory suggests that pre-existing cross-reactive memory T cells joined the SARS-CoV-2 response. Only two mild cases were covered in the study, and larger cohorts including severe cases with pre-infection samples were considered necessary. Contracting CD4+ clones were found mainly in CM and EM memory subsets, while CD8+ clones were enriched in EMRA.

Taken from the germline V gene, the CDR1 and CDR2 loops are MNHEY and SVGAGI. The CDR3 has 14 amino acids, counting the end cysteine and phenylalanine. The sequence is cut down to CDR3 DNA, 42 bases in frame from base 1. At the junction V is shortened by 5 bases and J by 4 bases, with 14 bases in between. Ficoll-Paque density gradient centrifugation was the method used to isolate PBMCs. In its sample, this clonotype was seen a few times. Its antigen has not been determined. No quality values exist for individual bases; no much larger clone is one base distant. Reads for this sample came from an Illumina NovaSeq 6000. Using 5'RACE with constant-segment primers, TCRalpha and TCRbeta cDNA libraries were constructed, with sample barcodes and unique molecular identifiers added in the process. Trizol reagent was used to extract RNA from every sample. Library amplification was performed in two PCR steps, and a second sample barcode and Illumina TruSeq adapters were introduced in the second step. The libraries were sequenced on an Illumina NovaSeq using 2 x 150 bp paired-end reads. As for the original processing: With migec v1.2.7, reads were demultiplexed and then collapsed into UMI-guided consensus sequences. Using mixcr v2.1.11, the UMI consensuses were aligned to TRA and TRB V and J templates and assembled into clonotypes. Clonotypes were classified as expanded or contracted when called significant by both edgeR and NoisET, with noise models trained on biological replicates. For edgeR calls, the cutoffs were a false discovery rate-adjusted p below 0.01 and a log2 fold-change threshold of 1. As an exploratory analysis of dynamics, PCA with hierarchical clustering was applied to max-normalized trajectories of the 1000 most abundant clonotypes. Separately sequenced CD4+ and CD8+ repertoires were used to assign the CD4 or CD8 phenotype of responding clones. TCRdb cleaned the public reads at Q25 with fastp, built clones with MiXCR and kept in-frame beta chains. Entries that share a CDR3 protein sequence are merged under the most common genes and DNA. None of the V and J calls come from the authors' own analysis; TCRdb made them. Counted in this sample were under 150,000 distinct CDR3 sequences; about 20% of them appeared once. About 42% of the sample belongs to the ten largest clones.

The chain links TRBV6-5 with TRBJ1-2; the D region possibly corresponds to TRBD1 (5 bases align). This TCR was sampled from a man aged 18 to 29 who had mild COVID-19 (a few samples of this study predate the infection). The sample titles of this study are shuffled in the database, so cell type and time point are left out; the donor was told from shared clones. Material for sequencing was PBMCs or a T cell subset sorted from them (not recorded which). The DNA reads TGTGCCAGCAGTCCCGAGACAGATACCTATGGCTACACCTTC. This yields the protein CASSPETDTYGYTF.